This TCR beta chain appears in the sequencing data of a study of blood T cell repertoires in COVID-19. The repertoire was sequenced with immunoSEQ multiplex PCR; TCRdb's copy has only in-frame clones and lacks some. Of hundreds of thousands of clones listed, around 87% are singletons. CDR3 size: 17 residues. V trimming: 1 base; J trimming: 0 bases; junction bases outside the gene matches: 8. Germline V gene sequence: CDR1 LGHNA, CDR2 YSLEER. The chain recombines TRBV4-3 with TRBJ2-7, with 8 bases lining up with TRBD2. The receptor comes from a woman in her thirties or forties who had recovered from COVID-19. The sequenced material came from peripheral blood. CDR3 residues: CASSQAPGGGLSYEQYF. CDR3 in DNA: TGCGCCAGCAGCCAAGCCCCCGGCGGGGGGCTCTCCTACGAGCAGTACTTC.